The sequence of this T cell receptor beta chain was determined in a study of CD8+ T cells in alopecia areata. Points from the study as a whole: Shared TCR sequences were less clear between patients than in mice, possibly partly from HLA diversity. It was lesional scalp, especially alopecia totalis/universalis, that showed higher clonality than normal scalp.

Sequencing templates came from extracted RNA that was reverse transcribed into cDNA. Some clones are missing from TCRdb's copy, which holds only in-frame ones; the method was immunoSEQ multiplex PCR. There are 150,000 or so clones in the sample; 58% occur only once, and around 15% lies in the top ten. This clone was observed a single time. Its antigen is currently unknown. Documented treatment: oral pan-JAK inhibitor, 5-10 mg twice daily. The V and J ends lost 5 bases and 6 bases respectively, with 13 bases between them. This CDR3 spans 13 amino acids. The V gene is TRBV23-1, the J gene TRBJ2-5; D unresolved. TRBV23-1 is known as an ORF, though its function is uncertain. The sample consisted of CD4+ T cells sorted from blood, taken around week 55, from a patient treated with tofacitinib. This TCR came from a human donor with alopecia areata. The CDR3 nucleotides are TGCGCCAGCAGTATCGACACACGGAAGACCCAGTACTTC. The encoded protein is CASSIDTRKTQYF.